These T cell receptor beta chains were read from a single sample in a study of graft-versus-host responses after intestinal transplantation. Here immunoSEQ multiplex PCR was the method, and the copy in TCRdb shows in-frame clones only, minus some. The table has approximately 10,000 clones, 36% seen once. Source: alloreactive CD8+ T cells from a mixed lymphocyte reaction culture, taken before intestinal transplant. These receptors were collected from a human patient who received an intestinal transplant. Each CDR3 is given with its conserved first and last residue. D genes are given only for firm matches. Clone sizes are given selectively: once, few, many, or a class where the clone is expanded.

J gene: TRBJ2-1
D gene: NA
V gene: TRBV9
clone size: NA
CDR3 DNA: TGTGCCAGCAGCGTAGCGGGGGTCTCCTACAATGAGCAGTTCTTC
CDR3 protein: CASSVAGVSYNEQFF

J gene: TRBJ2-1
D gene: NA
V gene: TRBV6-5
clone size: medium-sized
CDR3 DNA: TGTGCCAGCAGTTACTCGCGGGGTTACAATGAGCAGTTCTTC
CDR3 protein: CASSYSRGYNEQFF

J gene: TRBJ2-3
D gene: NA
V gene: TRBV9
clone size: NA
CDR3 DNA: TGTGCCAGCAGCGTAGCAGGGGATACGCAGTATTTT
CDR3 protein: CASSVAGDTQYF

J gene: TRBJ2-5
D gene: NA
V gene: TRBV7-9
clone size: few
CDR3 DNA: TGTGCCAGCAGCTTATTTGGCGGCGGGGCCCAGATTGGCCAGTACTTC
CDR3 protein: CASSLFGGGAQIGQYF

J gene: TRBJ1-1
D gene: TRBD1
V gene: TRBV5-1
clone size: NA
CDR3 DNA: TGCGCCAGCAGCCTAGGGACAGGGGTCGTCATGAACACTGAAGCTTTCTTT
CDR3 protein: CASSLGTGVVMNTEAFF

J gene: TRBJ1-2
D gene: TRBD1
V gene: TRBV5-4
clone size: few
CDR3 DNA: TGCGCCAGCAGTCAAACAGGGGGTGGGCTCTATGGCTACACCTTC
CDR3 protein: CASSQTGGGLYGYTF

J gene: TRBJ2-1
D gene: TRBD2
V gene: TRBV7-9
clone size: once
CDR3 DNA: TGTGCCAGCAGATGCCGGGAGGGCAAGTACAATGAGCAGTTCTTC
CDR3 protein: CASRCREGKYNEQFF

J gene: TRBJ2-3
D gene: NA
V gene: TRBV27
clone size: once
CDR3 DNA: TGTGCCAGCAGTTTAGGGGGGGATACGCAGTATTTT
CDR3 protein: CASSLGGDTQYF

J gene: TRBJ2-7
D gene: NA
V gene: TRBV5-1
clone size: few
CDR3 DNA: TGCGCCAGCAGCTACGGTCCGGAGGACGAGCAGTACTTC
CDR3 protein: CASSYGPEDEQYF

J gene: TRBJ1-2
D gene: NA
V gene: TRBV29-1
clone size: NA
CDR3 DNA: TGCAGCACCAGGGGTTGGGGCTACACCTTC
CDR3 protein: CSTRGWGYTF

J gene: TRBJ2-1
D gene: NA
V gene: TRBV28
clone size: NA
CDR3 DNA: TGTGCCAGCAGGGAGCGATCCTACAATGAGCAGTTCTTC
CDR3 protein: CASRERSYNEQFF

J gene: TRBJ1-2
D gene: NA
V gene: TRBV7-9
clone size: few
CDR3 DNA: TGTGCCAGCAGCTTAGCAGGGGATCCCTATGGCTACACCTTC
CDR3 protein: CASSLAGDPYGYTF

J gene: TRBJ1-5
D gene: NA
V gene: TRBV30
clone size: medium-sized
CDR3 DNA: TGTGCCTGGAGTGAACGGGGGGGAATTAATCAGCCCCAGCATTTT
CDR3 protein: CAWSERGGINQPQHF

J gene: TRBJ2-7
D gene: NA
V gene: TRBV28
clone size: medium-sized
CDR3 DNA: TGTGCCAGCAGTGTAGCGGCAAGCTCCTACGAGCAGTACTTC
CDR3 protein: CASSVAASSYEQYF

J gene: TRBJ1-3
D gene: NA
V gene: TRBV23-1
clone size: medium-sized
CDR3 DNA: TGCGCCAGCAGTCAATCGCGGAACACCATATATTTT
CDR3 protein: CASSQSRNTIYF

J gene: TRBJ2-1
D gene: TRBD2
V gene: TRBV27
clone size: once
CDR3 DNA: TGTGCCAGCAGTTACATAGCGGGGGCCTACAATGAGCAGTTCTTC
CDR3 protein: CASSYIAGAYNEQFF

J gene: TRBJ2-7
D gene: TRBD1
V gene: TRBV7-9
clone size: medium-sized
CDR3 DNA: TGTGCCAGCAGCTCGACAGGGACCTACGAGCAGTACTTC
CDR3 protein: CASSSTGTYEQYF

J gene: TRBJ2-3
D gene: TRBD1
V gene: TRBV4-1
clone size: few
CDR3 DNA: TGCGCCAGCAGTTACAGGGGGCCCACAGATACGCAGTATTTT
CDR3 protein: CASSYRGPTDTQYF

J gene: TRBJ1-6
D gene: NA
V gene: TRBV27
clone size: NA
CDR3 DNA: TGTGCCAGCAGTCCGGCGGGGATCCCCCTCCACTTT
CDR3 protein: CASSPAGIPLHF

J gene: TRBJ2-3
D gene: NA
V gene: TRBV7-3
clone size: few
CDR3 DNA: TGTGCCAGCAGCCCCGGTACCGTTAGCACAGATACGCAGTATTTT
CDR3 protein: CASSPGTVSTDTQYF

J gene: TRBJ2-2
D gene: NA
V gene: TRBV28
clone size: medium-sized
CDR3 DNA: TGTGCCAGCATAGAATATAGCGGGAACACCGGGGAGCTGTTTTTT
CDR3 protein: CASIEYSGNTGELFF

J gene: TRBJ2-1
D gene: TRBD2
V gene: TRBV7-3
clone size: NA
CDR3 DNA: TGTGCCAGCAGCTTACTAGCGGGAGGGCCCAATGAGCAGTTCTTC
CDR3 protein: CASSLLAGGPNEQFF

J gene: TRBJ1-3
D gene: NA
V gene: TRBV2
clone size: NA
CDR3 DNA: TGTGCCAGCAGTGAACTAGGAGCTGGAAACACCATATATTTT
CDR3 protein: CASSELGAGNTIYF

J gene: TRBJ2-5
D gene: NA
V gene: TRBV5-4
clone size: few
CDR3 DNA: TGTGCCAGCAGCCCAACAGGGACCAAACAAGAGACCCAGTACTTC
CDR3 protein: CASSPTGTKQETQYF

J gene: TRBJ2-6
D gene: NA
V gene: TRBV5-1
clone size: NA
CDR3 DNA: TGCGCCAGCAGACAAAGAACAGGCTCGGCTGGGGCCAACGTCCTGACTTTC
CDR3 protein: CASRQRTGSAGANVLTF

J gene: TRBJ2-2
D gene: NA
V gene: TRBV11-2
clone size: NA
CDR3 DNA: TGTGCCAGCAGCTACCCTCAGGCGGGGGCCGATACCGTGGGGGAGCTGTTTTTT
CDR3 protein: CASSYPQAGADTVGELFF

J gene: TRBJ1-5
D gene: NA
V gene: TRBV27
clone size: NA
CDR3 DNA: TGTGCCAGCAGTCCCCGGGGCAATCAGCCCCAGCATTTT
CDR3 protein: CASSPRGNQPQHF

J gene: TRBJ2-7
D gene: NA
V gene: TRBV6-1
clone size: once
CDR3 DNA: TGTGCCAGCAGTGAAGGGGAGTTTGGCTACGAGCAGTACTTC
CDR3 protein: CASSEGEFGYEQYF

J gene: TRBJ2-7
D gene: TRBD2
V gene: TRBV27
clone size: NA
CDR3 DNA: TGTGCCAGCAGTTTATCGACTAGCCGATTGGGCGAGCAGTACTTC
CDR3 protein: CASSLSTSRLGEQYF

J gene: TRBJ2-7
D gene: TRBD2
V gene: TRBV11-2
clone size: few
CDR3 DNA: TGTGCCAGCAGCTGGGGACTAGCGGGGTGGGAGCAGTACTTC
CDR3 protein: CASSWGLAGWEQYF

J gene: TRBJ2-7
D gene: TRBD2
V gene: TRBV10-3
clone size: NA
CDR3 DNA: TGTGCCATCAGTGAGCGCGGGAGGCCCGACTACGAGCAGTACTTC
CDR3 protein: CAISERGRPDYEQYF

J gene: TRBJ1-5
D gene: NA
V gene: TRBV27
clone size: NA
CDR3 DNA: TGTGCCAGCAGTAAACTTGCTAATGGACGGGGGCCCCAGCATTTT
CDR3 protein: CASSKLANGRGPQHF

J gene: TRBJ2-7
D gene: NA
V gene: TRBV2
clone size: NA
CDR3 DNA: TGTGCCAGCGGTAGGAGGAGTTCCTACTACGAGCAGTACTTC
CDR3 protein: CASGRRSSYYEQYF

J gene: TRBJ2-7
D gene: TRBD2
V gene: TRBV28
clone size: NA
CDR3 DNA: TGTGCCAGCAGTCTAGTACTAGCGGGAGTGTACGAGCAGTACTTC
CDR3 protein: CASSLVLAGVYEQYF

J gene: TRBJ1-1
D gene: NA
V gene: TRBV14
clone size: NA
CDR3 DNA: TGTGCCAGCAGCCAAGATGCGGGGATGACTGAAGCTTTCTTT
CDR3 protein: CASSQDAGMTEAFF

J gene: TRBJ1-2
D gene: NA
V gene: TRBV4-1
clone size: NA
CDR3 DNA: TGCGCCAGCAGCCAAGATTTAGCGGGGGGCGCGGGAGGCTACACCTTC
CDR3 protein: CASSQDLAGGAGGYTF